Following are 16 T cell receptor beta chains from one sample sequenced in a study of blood T cell repertoires in COVID-19 (dated by TCRdb to about 2020). Receptors were amplified or captured by the immunoSEQ multiplex PCR assay. TCRdb took over this immuneACCESS table, retaining in-frame rearrangements with V and J assigned. Such tables are incomplete; in checked studies, under half of the missing clones stem from an unresolved V gene, and the remainder is unexplained. A total of about 380,000 clones appear in this sample, approximately 80% of them only once. The ten top clones hold around 1% of the sample. Specimen: peripheral blood. These receptors came from a human donor with acute or convalescent COVID-19. The donor label of this sample is uncertain.

V is TRBV5-3 and J is TRBJ1-6, with D maybe TRBD1 (5 bases). TRBV5-3 is sorted into the ORF group, with uncertain function. With 1 base removed from V and 8 bases from J, the gap between germline ends came to 13 bases. The CDR3 has 15 amino acids. The CDR3 DNA reads TGTGCCAGAAGCTTGAAGGAGGGGAAGGATTCACCCCTCCACTTT. This encodes CARSLKEGKDSPLHF.

V usage is TRBV19 and J usage is TRBJ1-5; D not certain. Germline V CDR1 and CDR2: LNHDA, SQIVND (reference sequence). V dropped 3 bases and J dropped 0 bases, with 9 bases sitting between them. This CDR3 has 15 amino acids. CDR3: CASSIGFLSNQPQHF. The CDR3 DNA sequence: TGTGCCAGTAGTATCGGGTTCCTTAGCAATCAGCCCCAGCATTTT.

The rearrangement joins TRBV11-2 to TRBJ1-2; TRBD1 agrees at 8 bases. The CDR3 totals 14 residues. V lost 5 bases to trimming and J lost 6 bases; unmatched junction nucleotides: 8. Germline assignment: CDR1 SGHAT and CDR2 FQNNGV. The CDR3 loop is CASSPTSQGDGYTF. DNA of the CDR3: TGTGCCAGCAGCCCCACCTCACAGGGGGATGGCTACACCTTC.

This chain joins TRBV11-2 and TRBJ1-6, with 10 bases that match TRBD1. The CDR3 runs 14 residues. V dropped 5 bases and J dropped 9; count of bases not matched to a gene: 4. Germline CDR1 SGHAT, CDR2 FQNNGV. The CDR3 DNA is TGTGCCAGCAGCCTGCGGACAGGGGGTTCACCCCTCCACTTT. This sequence encodes CASSLRTGGSPLHF.

The V gene is TRBV27, the J gene TRBJ1-1; 9 bases map to TRBD1. This CDR3 region has 19 residues. Germline values: CDR1 MNHEY, CDR2 SMNVEV (reference sequence). J lost 3 bases, V lost 2 bases, and 16 bases had no gene match. The CDR3 nucleotides are TGTGCCAGCAGTTTACAGAGGTGGGGGACAGGGCGGAGGGACACTGAAGCTTTCTTT. This encodes CASSLQRWGTGRRDTEAFF.

About this clone: Distinct nucleotide sequences in the sample also encode this CDR3. The rearrangement links TRBV18 to TRBJ1-1, with 7 nucleotides matching TRBD1. Trimming removed 3 bases from V and 0 bases from J; junction bases left unmatched: 7. This CDR3 contains 16 residues. Germline assignment: CDR1 KGHSH and CDR2 LQKENI. The CDR3 sequence is CASSPLLQGMNTEAFF. In DNA form, the CDR3 reads TGTGCCAGCTCACCCCTTCTACAGGGGATGAACACTGAAGCTTTCTTT.

The rearrangement links TRBV4-1 to TRBJ1-3; D is perhaps TRBD1 (5 bases). CDR1 and CDR2 from the germline V gene are MGHRA and YSYEKL. Trimming removed 0 bases at V and 4 bases at J, with 16 bases between. The CDR3 consists of 17 residues. CDR3 in DNA: TGCGCCAGCAGCCAAGATCTTGGCCCAGGGATAGGAAACACCATATATTTT. This sequence encodes CASSQDLGPGIGNTIYF.

This clone was detected a few times. The J gene is TRBJ2-3, the V gene TRBV5-1, with D maybe TRBD2 (6 bases). V lost 1 base and J 2 bases, leaving 11 bases between the germline ends. The germline CDR1 and CDR2 sequences are SGHRS and YFSETQ. This CDR3 spans 15 amino acids. Here the CDR3 DNA reads TGCGCCAGCAGCTTGTTCGCGGGATCCACAGATACGCAGTATTTT. Amino acids: CASSLFAGSTDTQYF.

This clone was counted a few times. J is TRBJ1-1 and V is TRBV9; D gene unclear. Per the germline V gene, CDR1 is SGDLS and CDR2 is YYNGEE. V lost 0 bases to trimming and J lost 1 base, with 10 bases between them. This CDR3 region has 15 residues. CDR3 protein: CASSVEAGKNTEAFF. Here the CDR3 DNA reads TGTGCCAGCAGCGTAGAAGCAGGAAAGAACACTGAAGCTTTCTTT.

The V gene is TRBV28, the J gene TRBJ1-2, with a tentative D call TRBD1 (6 bases). The CDR3 has 15 amino acids. Trimming shortened V by 7 bases and J by 8 bases, and 23 bases separated the two germline ends. Germline loops: CDR1 MDHEN, CDR2 SYDVKM. CDR3 nucleotide sequence: TGTGCCAGCATACCGACAGCTACCAGGGGCGGGGGCTACACCTTC. Amino acid sequence: CASIPTATRGGGYTF.

This clone has only one observation. The chain is built from TRBV6-5 and TRBJ2-2; the D gene is possibly TRBD1 (6 bases). This CDR3 is 16 amino acids long. V lost 2 bases and J 2 bases, leaving 12 bases between the germline ends. Germline loops: CDR1 MNHEY, CDR2 SVGAGI. CDR3 nucleotide sequence: TGTGCCAGCAGTTACCACGGGACATTCAACACCGGGGAGCTGTTTTTT. Translation gives CASSYHGTFNTGELFF.

This chain uses TRBV18 with TRBJ2-5, with D possibly TRBD1 on 5 matching bases. The V gene's germline CDR1 is KGHSH and CDR2 LQKENI. This CDR3 is 15 amino acids long. Trimming cost V 3 bases and J 7 bases, with 18 bases left between them. The CDR3 spells CASSPPVGVRGTQYF. Here the CDR3 DNA reads TGTGCCAGCTCACCGCCTGTAGGGGTGAGAGGGACCCAGTACTTC.

The rearrangement links TRBV5-5 to TRBJ2-7, with 7 bases lining up with TRBD2. The germline V gene has CDR1 SGHKS and CDR2 YYEKEE (reference sequence). The CDR3 spans 11 residues. V trimming: 3 bases; J trimming: 7 bases; junction bases outside the gene matches: 1. The CDR3 sequence is CASSWEGEQYF. The CDR3 DNA follows: TGTGCCAGCAGCTGGGAGGGGGAGCAGTACTTC.

This chain connects TRBV7-9 to TRBJ2-5; 9 bases line up with TRBD1. The CDR3 runs 14 residues. The germline V gene has CDR1 SEHNR and CDR2 FQNEAQ (reference sequence). The trim removed 5 bases at V and 6 bases at J, leaving 7 bases unmatched. The CDR3 sequence: CASSNRDRAQTQYF. The CDR3 nucleotides are TGTGCCAGCAGCAACCGGGACAGGGCGCAGACCCAGTACTTC.

As for this clone: Other DNA sequences of this sample code for an identical CDR3. The chain employs TRBV30 and TRBJ2-1, with 10 bases identical to TRBD2. Germline CDR1 reads GTSNPN; CDR2 reads SVGIG (reference sequence). This CDR3 has 15 amino acids. V lost 2 bases to trimming and J lost 3 bases; unmatched junction nucleotides: 4. The CDR3 DNA reads TGTGCCTGGAGTTATCTAGCGGGGGACTACAATGAGCAGTTCTTC. It encodes CAWSYLAGDYNEQFF.

This sequence joins TRBV30 and TRBJ1-6; D perhaps matches TRBD1 (5 bases). V shed 2 bases and J shed 16 bases, with 24 bases lying between them. The CDR3 sequence is 15 residues long. Germline V gene sequence: CDR1 GTSNPN, CDR2 SVGIG (reference sequence). The CDR3 spells CAWSPPFPRDSILHF. For the CDR3, the DNA is TGTGCCTGGAGTCCCCCCTTCCCCCGGGACTCCATTCTCCACTTT.